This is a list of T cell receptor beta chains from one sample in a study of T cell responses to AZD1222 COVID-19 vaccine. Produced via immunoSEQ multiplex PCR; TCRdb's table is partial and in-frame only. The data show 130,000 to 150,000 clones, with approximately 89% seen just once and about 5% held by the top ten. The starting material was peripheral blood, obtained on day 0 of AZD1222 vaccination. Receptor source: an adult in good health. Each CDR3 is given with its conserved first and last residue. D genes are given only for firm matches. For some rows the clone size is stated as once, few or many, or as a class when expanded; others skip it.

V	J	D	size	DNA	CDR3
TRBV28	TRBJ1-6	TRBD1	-	TGTGCCAGCAGCTCGAACGACAGGGTGCGCAGAATAGGTTCACCCCTCCACTTT	CASSSNDRVRRIGSPLHF
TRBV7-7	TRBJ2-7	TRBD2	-	TGTGCTAGCAGCTTAGCGAGTGGTGATGCTCGGCTAGCGGGAGACGAGCAGTACTTC	CASSLASGDARLAGDEQYF
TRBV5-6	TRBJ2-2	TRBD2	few	TGTGCCAGCAGCAGGCTAGCGGGAGGAGGCGGGGAGCTGTTTTTT	CASSRLAGGGGELFF
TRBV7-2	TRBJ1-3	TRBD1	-	TGTGCCAGCAGCTTTGGACAGGGAGACACCATATATTTT	CASSFGQGDTIYF
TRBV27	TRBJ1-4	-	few	TGTGCCAGCAGTTGGCGCAGGGGAAGGACTAATGAAAAACTGTTTTTT	CASSWRRGRTNEKLFF
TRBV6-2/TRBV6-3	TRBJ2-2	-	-	TGTGCCAGCAGTTACATGGGCGACACCGGGGAGCTGTTTTTT	CASSYMGDTGELFF
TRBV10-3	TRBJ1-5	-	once	TGTGCCATCAGTGAGTCGTCTGATCAGCCCCAGCATTTT	CAISESSDQPQHF
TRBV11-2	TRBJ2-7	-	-	TGTGCCAGCAGCTCTGGGGGGCGGAAAGGGTCCTACGAGCAGTACTTC	CASSSGGRKGSYEQYF
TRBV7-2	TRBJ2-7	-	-	TGTGCCAGCAGCTTAGCGGGAAGCTACGAGCAGTACTTC	CASSLAGSYEQYF
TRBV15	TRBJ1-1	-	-	TGTGCCACCAGCAGAGGGGGCTGGACTGAAGCTTTCTTT	CATSRGGWTEAFF
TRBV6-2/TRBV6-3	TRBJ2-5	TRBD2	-	TGTGCCAGCAGTCGGACTAGCGGGAGCCCCGAGACCCAGTACTTC	CASSRTSGSPETQYF
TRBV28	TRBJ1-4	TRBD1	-	TGTGCCAGCAGCGCCCCCAGGGGGGAAAAACTGTTTTTT	CASSAPRGEKLFF
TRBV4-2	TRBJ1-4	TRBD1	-	TGTGCCAGCAGCCACATGACAGGGGATGGACCTAATGAAAAACTGTTTTTT	CASSHMTGDGPNEKLFF
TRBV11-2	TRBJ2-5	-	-	TGTGCCAGCAGCTCCGGGACACCACAAGAGACCCAGTACTTC	CASSSGTPQETQYF
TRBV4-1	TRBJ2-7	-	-	TGCGCCAGCAGCCTAGGGAAAGACTACGAGCAGTACTTC	CASSLGKDYEQYF
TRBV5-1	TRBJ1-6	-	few	TGCGCCAGCAGCTTGGAAGGGGGAGCAGTTTCACCCCTCCACTTT	CASSLEGGAVSPLHF
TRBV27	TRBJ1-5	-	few	TGTGCCAGCAGTTTATTGGGGGAAGGGCAGCCCCAGCATTTT	CASSLLGEGQPQHF
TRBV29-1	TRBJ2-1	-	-	TGCAGCGTTGAAGTAGTCGGCGACCTCTTC	CSVEVVGDLF
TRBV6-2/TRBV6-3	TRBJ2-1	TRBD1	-	TGTGCCAGCAGTTACCCCGGACAGGGCTACAATGAGCAGTTCTTC	CASSYPGQGYNEQFF
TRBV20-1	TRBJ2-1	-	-	TGCAGTGCCCCCCCCGGTACACGGCAGTTCTTC	CSAPPGTRQFF
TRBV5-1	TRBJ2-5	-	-	TGCGCCAGCAGCTTGACAGGACCCAATATGGAAGAGACCCAGTACTTC	CASSLTGPNMEETQYF
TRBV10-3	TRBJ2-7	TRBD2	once	TGTGCCATCAGTGAGGGGACTAGCGGCGTCCAGCAGTACTTC	CAISEGTSGVQQYF
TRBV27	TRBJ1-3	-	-	TGTGCCAGCAGTTTCCGGGGCGGGGGAAACACCATATATTTT	CASSFRGGGNTIYF
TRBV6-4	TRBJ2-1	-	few	TGTGCCAGCAGTGTTTACGGGAGCGGGAATGAGCAGTTCTTC	CASSVYGSGNEQFF
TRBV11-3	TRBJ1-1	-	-	TGTGCCAGCAGCTCCGGACGAGACACTGAAGCTTTCTTT	CASSSGRDTEAFF
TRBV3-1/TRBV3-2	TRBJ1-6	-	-	TGTGCCAGCAGCCAAACGGGGGCTGGCTCACCCCTCCACTTT	CASSQTGAGSPLHF
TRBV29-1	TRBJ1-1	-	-	TGCAGCGTGATCCCATGGGGGGCAGGTGAAGCTTTCTTT	CSVIPWGAGEAFF
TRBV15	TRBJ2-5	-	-	TGTGCCACCAGCCCAACAGCGCAAGAGACCCAGTACTTC	CATSPTAQETQYF